This T cell receptor (beta chain) was documented in a study of shared clonotypes between healthy human individuals. Study overall: Each donor contributed plates that comprised three CD4 naive, three CD4 memory, two CD8 naive and one CD8 memory. Study results and limitations: Some clonotypes were shared by all four sorted-subset donors, while others were not shared. The non-shared ones had lower generation probabilities than the shared ones.

Profiled with immunoSEQ multiplex PCR; TCRdb holds only in-frame clones, not every one. In the table there are about 1.1 million clones, approximately 78% of which are singletons. Trimming at V came to 6 bases and at J to 1 base, leaving 23 bases not matched to a gene. Germline assignment: CDR1 MNHEY and CDR2 SMNVEV (reference sequence). This CDR3 spans 23 amino acids. Only a few counts were recorded for this clone. No antigen is known for it. Sequenced input: memory CD4+ T cells from PBMCs. Subset noted: CD45RA-negative fraction. The genes are TRBV27 and TRBJ2-2; 13 bases map to TRBD2. The sequence was obtained from a man younger than 35 in good health. Some clones in this sample may be carry-over from other donors' samples. The DNA of the CDR3 is TGTGCCAGCAGCCCTTTTGCCCTACTAGCGGGAGGGAGTGGCTCCAAGAACACCGGGGAGCTGTTTTTT. Its translation is CASSPFALLAGGSGSKNTGELFF.